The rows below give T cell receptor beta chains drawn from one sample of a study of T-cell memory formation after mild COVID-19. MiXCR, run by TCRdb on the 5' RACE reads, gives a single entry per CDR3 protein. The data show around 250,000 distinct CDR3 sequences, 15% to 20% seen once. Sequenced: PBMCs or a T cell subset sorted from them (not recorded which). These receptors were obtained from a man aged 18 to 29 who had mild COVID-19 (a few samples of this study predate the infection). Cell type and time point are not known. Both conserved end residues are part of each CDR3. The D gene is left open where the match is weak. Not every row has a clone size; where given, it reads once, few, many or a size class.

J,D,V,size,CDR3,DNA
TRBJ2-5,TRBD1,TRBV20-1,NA,CSAARQGQETQYF,TGCAGTGCTGCCCGACAGGGGCAAGAGACCCAGTACTTC
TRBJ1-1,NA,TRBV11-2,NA,CASSLGGFVEAFF,TGTGCCAGCAGCTTAGGCGGATTCGTGGAAGCTTTCTTT
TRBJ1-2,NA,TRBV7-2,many,CASSLAGTGFYGYTF,TGTGCCAGCAGCTTAGCGGGGACGGGGTTCTATGGCTACACCTTC
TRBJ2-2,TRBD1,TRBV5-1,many,CASSRRQGFPGELFF,TGCGCCAGCAGCAGGCGACAGGGCTTCCCCGGGGAGCTGTTTTTT
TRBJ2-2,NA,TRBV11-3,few,CASSPLDGTTGELFF,TGTGCCAGCAGCCCCTTGGACGGAACCACCGGGGAGCTGTTTTTT
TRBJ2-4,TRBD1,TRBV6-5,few,CASSYGQGATDIQYF,TGTGCCAGCAGTTACGGACAGGGGGCTACGGACATTCAGTACTTC
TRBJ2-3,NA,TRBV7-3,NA,CASSLGVADTQYF,TGTGCCAGCAGCTTGGGGGTGGCAGATACGCAGTATTTT
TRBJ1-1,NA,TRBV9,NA,CASSVYQGPTSNTEAFF,TGTGCCAGCAGCGTCTATCAGGGCCCCACGTCGAACACTGAAGCTTTCTTT
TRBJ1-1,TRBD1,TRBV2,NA,CARRGTGVTEAFF,TGTGCCCGCCGGGGGACAGGGGTCACTGAAGCTTTCTTT
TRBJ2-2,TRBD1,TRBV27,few,CASSPTDRDTGELFF,TGTGCCAGCAGTCCGACGGACAGGGACACCGGGGAGCTGTTTTTT